Listed here are 17 T cell receptor beta chains from one sample, sequenced in a study of blood T cell repertoires in COVID-19. Measured with immunoSEQ multiplex PCR; TCRdb has only the in-frame clones, and not every one. This repertoire shows fewer than 250,000 clones, approximately 90% found once; its top ten account for 0.95% to 1.5%. Sequenced: peripheral blood. The receptors derive from a man aged 25-45 years with acute or convalescent COVID-19.

The genes are TRBV30 and TRBJ1-4, with a tentative D call TRBD1 (5 bases). Germline V gene lookup returns CDR1 GTSNPN and CDR2 SVGIG (reference sequence). The CDR3 spans 13 residues. Trimming pared 4 bases from V and 5 bases from J, leaving 11 bases between. Here the CDR3 reads CAWTPAGNEKLFF. The CDR3 DNA reads TGTGCCTGGACCCCCGCAGGGAATGAAAAACTGTTTTTT.

The CDR3: CASSPWIAGGGEQYF. The DNA of the CDR3 is TGTGCCAGCAGCCCCTGGATAGCGGGGGGGGGCGAGCAGTACTTC. The V and J genes are TRBV3-1 (or the pseudogene TRBV3-2) and TRBJ2-7; 11 bases are a match to TRBD2. The CDR3 consists of 15 residues. CDR1 is LGHDT and CDR2 is YNNKEL in the germline V gene (reference sequence). Trimming removed 4 bases from V and 6 bases from J; junction bases left unmatched: 8.

This clone was seen a single time. J is TRBJ2-1 and V is TRBV7-9; 10 bases fit TRBD1. Germline V gene data show CDR1 as SEHNR and CDR2 as FQNEAQ (reference sequence). This CDR3 contains 16 residues. With 4 bases clipped from V and 6 bases from J, the junction kept 9 bases outside the gene matches. The CDR3 DNA follows: TGTGCCAGCAGCTCCTGGGACAGGGGTCCCCGCAATGAGCAGTTCTTC. Its protein product is CASSSWDRGPRNEQFF. Looking up the rest from reference TRBV7-9 and TRBJ2-1 gives the full variable domain: DTGVSQNPRHKITKRGQNVTFRCDPISEHNRLYWYRQTLGQGPEFLTYFQNEAQLEKSRLLSDRFSAERPKGSFSTLEIQRTEQGDSAMYLCASSSWDRGPRNEQFFGPGTRLTVL.

The gene calls are TRBV7-3 and TRBJ2-1; 9 bases align to TRBD1. The J segment lost 5 bases and the V segment lost 5 bases, leaving 10 bases of the junction unmatched. The CDR3 runs to 16 residues. CDR1 and CDR2 (germline): SGHTA, FQGTGA. CDR3 protein: CASSLQQGAINNEQFF. The DNA for the CDR3 is TGTGCCAGCAGCCTCCAACAGGGGGCGATAAACAATGAGCAGTTCTTC.

The chain links TRBV18 to TRBJ1-2; D is perhaps TRBD1 (6 bases). The CDR3 consists of 13 residues. The V and J ends lost 5 bases and 2 bases respectively, with 9 bases between them. Germline V gene lookup returns CDR1 KGHSH and CDR2 LQKENI. CDR3 in amino acids: CASSVTGNYGYTF. The CDR3 DNA sequence: TGTGCCAGCTCAGTCACAGGGAACTATGGCTACACCTTC.

The chain couples TRBV5-1 to TRBJ2-7; D perhaps matches TRBD1 (6 bases). V was cut by 0 bases and J by 2 bases, with 12 bases left in between. CDR1 is SGHRS, CDR2 YFSETQ, per germline. This CDR3 comprises 15 residues. The CDR3 bases are TGCGCCAGCAGCTTGGACATAGGACAGACCTACGAGCAGTACTTC. Its translation is CASSLDIGQTYEQYF.

The rearrangement joins TRBV7-9 to TRBJ1-1; the match to TRBD1 covers 11 bases. The ends lost 0 bases at V and 6 bases at J; junction bases unmatched: 3. CDR3 size: 15 residues. Germline V gene sequence: CDR1 SEHNR, CDR2 FQNEAQ (reference sequence). The CDR3 here is CASSLAGTGGAEAFF. CDR3 nucleotides: TGTGCCAGCAGCTTAGCCGGGACAGGGGGAGCTGAAGCTTTCTTT. Filled out from reference TRBV7-9 and TRBJ1-1, the complete variable domain reads DTGVSQNPRHKITKRGQNVTFRCDPISEHNRLYWYRQTLGQGPEFLTYFQNEAQLEKSRLLSDRFSAERPKGSFSTLEIQRTEQGDSAMYLCASSLAGTGGAEAFFGQGTRLTVV.

The DNA for the CDR3 is TGTGCCAGCAACCTCGACAGGGGGGGTACTGAAGCTTTCTTT. Translation gives CASNLDRGGTEAFF. The rearrangement links TRBV6-6 to TRBJ1-1; 9 bases are shared with TRBD1. The junction had 8 bases not matched to a gene; V was cut back by 7 bases and J by 5 bases. The CDR3 is 14 amino acids. CDR1 is MNHNY, CDR2 SVGAGI, per germline (reference sequence).

The gene calls are TRBV6-6 and TRBJ1-6; no reliable D call. The ends were cut back, 3 bases at V and 0 bases at J, with 9 bases in the middle. Germline V gives CDR1 MNHNY, CDR2 SVGAGI (reference sequence). The CDR3 totals 16 residues. CDR3 protein: CASSYPTSSYNSPLHF. CDR3 in DNA: TGTGCCAGCAGTTATCCAACAAGCTCCTATAATTCACCCCTCCACTTT.

The chain recombines TRBV28 with TRBJ2-7; possibly TRBD2 for D (7 bases). V shed 8 bases and J shed 4 bases, with 24 bases lying between them. The CDR3 runs 16 residues. Germline CDR1 is MDHEN and CDR2 is SYDVKM. The CDR3 region has the DNA TGTGCCAGCCACGAGGGGGGGAGCCCTACCACTTACGAGCAGTACTTC. Encoded protein: CASHEGGSPTTYEQYF.

This clone was recorded only once. This chain uses TRBV13 with TRBJ2-5, with TRBD2 identical over 8 bases. CDR1 is PRHDT and CDR2 is FYEKMQ in the germline V gene (reference sequence). V lost 2 bases to trimming and J lost 2 bases; unmatched junction nucleotides: 1. This CDR3 region has 14 residues. CDR3 residues: CASSLPGGQETQYF. CDR3 nucleotide sequence: TGTGCCAGCAGCTTACCGGGGGGGCAAGAGACCCAGTACTTC.

The chain uses TRBV27 and TRBJ2-7, with 8 nucleotides matching TRBD2. The CDR3 extends over 17 amino acids. Trimming removed 3 bases from V and 3 bases from J; junction bases left unmatched: 13. Germline CDR1 MNHEY, CDR2 SMNVEV (reference sequence). Here the CDR3 reads CASSFVRDGTSRYEQYF. CDR3 bases: TGTGCCAGCAGTTTCGTCCGCGATGGGACTAGTCGCTACGAGCAGTACTTC.

The rearrangement joins TRBV3-1 (or the pseudogene TRBV3-2) to TRBJ2-5; the D is unclear. V was cut by 4 bases and J by 5 bases, with 14 bases left in between. Germline lookup yields CDR1 LGHDT and CDR2 YNNKEL (reference sequence). The CDR3 is 14 amino acids. This chain's CDR3 is CASSPPSRLETQYF. The CDR3 DNA is TGTGCCAGCAGCCCTCCGAGTCGGTTGGAGACCCAGTACTTC.

This CDR3 is CASSTAGELFF. CDR3 nucleotide sequence: TGTGCCAGTAGTACCGCCGGGGAGCTGTTTTTT. The chain uses TRBV19 and TRBJ2-2; no clear D gene. This CDR3 is built from 11 residues. Germline V lookup: CDR1 LNHDA, CDR2 SQIVND (reference sequence). Trimming shortened V by 4 bases and J by 6 bases, and 3 bases separated the two germline ends.

This clone was detected once. The genes are TRBV7-6 and TRBJ1-4; 9 positions match TRBD1. From germline, CDR1 is SGHVS and CDR2 FNYEAQ. This CDR3 is 15 amino acids long. With 5 bases clipped from V and 5 bases from J, the junction kept 6 bases outside the gene matches. The CDR3 here is CASSRSGQGNEKLFF. The DNA of the CDR3 is TGTGCCAGCAGCCGGTCGGGACAGGGAAATGAAAAACTGTTTTTT.

The chain links TRBV18 to TRBJ1-1, with TRBD1 as a possible D gene (5 bases). V lost 3 bases to trimming and J lost 8 bases, with 13 bases between them. The CDR3 runs 13 residues. Germline V gene data show CDR1 as KGHSH and CDR2 as LQKENI. CDR3 loop: CASSPQTELEAFF. DNA for the CDR3: TGTGCCAGCTCACCTCAGACAGAGCTAGAAGCTTTCTTT.

V is TRBV7-6 and J is TRBJ2-6, with 10 bases lining up with TRBD1. The V segment lost 3 bases and the J segment 4 bases; nucleotides outside the gene matches: 6. Germline lookup yields CDR1 SGHVS and CDR2 FNYEAQ. The CDR3 sequence is 17 residues long. The DNA for the CDR3 is TGTGCCAGCAGCTTCCGGGACAGGGGCTCCGGGGCCAACGTCCTGACTTTC. Translating it yields CASSFRDRGSGANVLTF.